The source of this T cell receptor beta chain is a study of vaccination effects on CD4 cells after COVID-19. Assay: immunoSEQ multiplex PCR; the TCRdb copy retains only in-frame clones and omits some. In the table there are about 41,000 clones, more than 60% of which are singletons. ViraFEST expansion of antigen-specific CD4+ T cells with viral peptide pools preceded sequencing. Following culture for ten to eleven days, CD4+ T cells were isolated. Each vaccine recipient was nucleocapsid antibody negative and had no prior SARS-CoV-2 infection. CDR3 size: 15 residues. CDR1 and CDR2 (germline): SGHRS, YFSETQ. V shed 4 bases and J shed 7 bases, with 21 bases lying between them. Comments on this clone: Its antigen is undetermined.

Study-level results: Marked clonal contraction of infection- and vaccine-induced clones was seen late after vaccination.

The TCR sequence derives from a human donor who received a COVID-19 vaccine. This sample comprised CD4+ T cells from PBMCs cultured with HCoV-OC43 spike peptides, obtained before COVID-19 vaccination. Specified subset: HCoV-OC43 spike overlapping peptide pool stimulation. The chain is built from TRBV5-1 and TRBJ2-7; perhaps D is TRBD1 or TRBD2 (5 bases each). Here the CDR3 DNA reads TGCGCCAGCAGCCGGGGCCCGAGGGTAGAGGAAGAGCAGTACTTC. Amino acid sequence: CASSRGPRVEEEQYF.